This T cell receptor (beta chain) was identified in a study of blood T cell repertoires in COVID-19 (dated by TCRdb to about 2020). Turning to the overall study: Samples from collaborators originated in the United States, Italy and Spain and spanned both the acute and convalescent phases of COVID-19. The repertoires were released in a freely available public database meant as a resource for research on the immune response to SARS-CoV-2. Deeply sampled blood TCRbeta repertoires from subjects exposed to, actively infected with, or recovered from COVID-19 were included in the dataset. Sample metadata almost always included a de-identified subject ID, COVID-19 status, age in years and sex. Where HLA class I and class II types were available, the types were taken from metadata supplied by the sample provider, not from assay-based typing. The material from the prospective study consisted of cDNA or gDNA derived from T cells, B-cell-depleted T cells, or PBMCs. Samples came from the ongoing ImmuneRACE study (first 160 participants) plus 1,254 subjects from 6 global collaborators. What the work shows at the level of the full study, not this receptor alone: The amount of clinical and demographic metadata varied by source and participant and was provided uncurated.

Unmatched junction bases come to 4, with V trimmed by 3 bases and J by 3 bases. The CDR3 sequence holds 15 residues, the cysteine and phenylalanine included. CDR3 DNA only is kept here, 45 bases in frame from base 1. The germline V gene gives CDR1 as MDHEN and CDR2 as SYDVKM. The immunoSEQ Assay, a bias-controlled multiplex PCR, was used to amplify TCRbeta CDR3 regions from genomic DNA. The original pipeline was this. The number of nucleated cells in each sample was estimated by amplification of reference gene primers within the assay. To quantify the absolute abundance of each unique TCRbeta CDR3 rearrangement, sequence reads were collapsed and filtered. For each sample, productive Simpson clonality was calculated as the square root of Simpson's diversity index over productive rearrangements. The immuneACCESS repertoire file appears here via TCRdb, limited to in-frame rearrangements. These files lack a portion of the clones; in checked studies, under half of the deficit traces to unresolved V genes, and the cause of the others is not known. Clone size and V and J calls were adopted from that table, with D and trimming inferred from the DNA. This sample gives over 70,000 clones in total; roughly 88% of them show up just once. The top ten constitute 11% of the sample.

Concerning this clone: There is no known antigen for this receptor. No much larger clone exists at a distance of one base, and base qualities are not known.

The collaborating institutions used their own protocols to collect whole blood in K2EDTA tubes. For TCRbeta analysis, collaborators shipped samples in one of three forms: frozen whole blood, isolated PBMCs, or DNA extracted from either of those sample types. This clonotype originated in a man older than 75 with acute or convalescent COVID-19. The chain links TRBV28 with TRBJ2-1, with 8 bases aligning to TRBD1. Sequenced input: peripheral blood. The nucleotides read TGTGCCAGCAGTTTTGGGACAGGCCTCTACAATGAGCAGTTCTTC. The resulting protein is CASSFGTGLYNEQFF. Joined to the reference TRBV28 and TRBJ2-1 proteins, this CDR3 gives the full variable domain: DVKVTQSSRYLVKRTGEKVFLECVQDMDHENMFWYRQDPGLGLRLIYFSYDVKMKEKGDIPEGYSVSREKKERFSLILESASTNQTSMYLCASSFGTGLYNEQFFGPGTRLTVL.